This entry is about one T cell receptor (beta chain). Preparation of the TCRbeta library was carried out with unique molecular identifiers. TCRdb re-called the PCR reads through MiXCR, storing one row per CDR3 protein. The sample includes about 160,000 distinct CDR3 sequences, approximately 10% of them seen just once. This entry belongs to a study of T-cell reconstitution after alpha-beta-depleted transplantation in children. Trimming cost V 0 bases and J 3 bases; bases outside gene matches: 4. This CDR3 is 16 amino acids long. From germline, CDR1 is KGHSH and CDR2 LQKENI. This receptor was obtained from a boy aged 2-15 years with acute myeloid leukemia, due to receive a stem cell transplant. Material: PBMCs, obtained before TCRalphabeta/CD19-depleted stem cell transplant. V gene TRBV18 combines with J gene TRBJ2-2; 7 nucleotides agree with TRBD1. The CDR3 nucleotides are TGTGCCAGCTCACCACCGGACAGGCCACACACCGGGGAGCTGTTTTTT. Its protein product is CASSPPDRPHTGELFF.